What follows describes a single TCR beta chain. Its antigen is unidentified. The data are from a study of PD-1 blockade in mismatch repair-deficient tumors. Trimming removed 2 bases from V and 7 bases from J; junction bases left unmatched: 7. Germline loops: CDR1 MNHEY, CDR2 SMNVEV (reference sequence). CDR3 length: 15 residues. Here immunoSEQ multiplex PCR was the method, and the copy in TCRdb shows in-frame clones only, minus some. The sample includes 10,000 or so clones, 85% to 95% of them seen just once. This sample's time point: approximately 10-day in vitro stimulation with candidate neoantigen peptide 3.

The sample consisted of cells cultured in vitro, taken from a patient treated with pembrolizumab. This sequence originates from an adult with mismatch repair-deficient cancer. The chain has TRBV27 and TRBJ2-1; 8 bases are a match to TRBD2. CDR3 in amino acids: CASSLAGGIMNEQFF. DNA of the CDR3: TGTGCCAGCAGTTTAGCGGGAGGTATTATGAATGAGCAGTTCTTC.